The clone carrying this TCR beta chain was found once. What it binds is not known. The CDR3 length is 15 residues. In germline, CDR1 is MNHEY, CDR2 SVGAGI. Trimming cost V 2 bases and J 8 bases; bases outside gene matches: 9. The source of the sample is a study of graft-versus-host responses after intestinal transplantation. Across the whole study: Isolated intestinal, liver-intestinal, or multivisceral transplants had been given to the recipients. General study points: GvH clonotypes were identified within recipient marrow, with a subset emerging first in ileum or blood.

Assay used: immunoSEQ multiplex PCR; TCRdb lists only in-frame clones, some missing. The sample lists just over 95,000 clones, roughly nine tenths occurring once. The material sequenced was unstimulated CD4+ T cells sorted from spleen or lymph node cells, taken before intestinal transplant. The sequence derives from a human donor who received an intestinal transplant. This rearrangement joins TRBV6-5 to TRBJ2-1; 7 nucleotides match TRBD2. The CDR3 region has the DNA TGTGCCAGCAGTTACCCCCGCGGGAGAGTGGATGAGCAGTTCTTC. Translated: CASSYPRGRVDEQFF.